The 8 T cell receptor beta chains reported below all come from one sample, sequenced in a study of control samples from healthy donors and cancer patients. Here immunoSEQ multiplex PCR was the method, and the copy in TCRdb shows in-frame clones only, minus some. Of 120,000 or so clones in the sample, about 92% are singletons; the top ten hold over 1.5%. Sample: PBMCs. The receptors derive from a man aged 50-60 years with head and neck cancer.

The CDR3 sequence is CASSFGGGAEDTQYF. The CDR3 nucleotides read TGTGCCAGCAGCTTCGGCGGGGGGGCCGAAGATACGCAGTATTTT. This chain joins TRBV5-4 and TRBJ2-3, with 9 positions matching TRBD2. There are 15 residues in the CDR3. J lost 5 bases, V lost 2 bases, and 6 bases had no gene match. Germline V gene data show CDR1 as SGHNT and CDR2 as YYREEE (reference sequence).

This chain links TRBV4-2 with TRBJ2-3, with 8 bases matching TRBD1. This CDR3 comprises 17 residues. The trim removed 1 base at V and 2 bases at J, leaving 8 bases unmatched. Germline CDR1 is LGHNA and CDR2 is YNFKEQ. The DNA of the CDR3 is TGTGCCAGCAGCCAAGGCCGAGGACAGGGCTCCACAGATACGCAGTATTTT. Its protein product is CASSQGRGQGSTDTQYF.

A note on this clone: The sample carries other DNA sequences with the same CDR3. The chain joins TRBV13 to TRBJ2-5, with a tentative D call TRBD1 (5 bases). The V end lost 3 bases, the J end lost 5 bases, and 7 bases lay between the germline ends. Per germline, CDR1 PRHDT and CDR2 FYEKMQ (reference sequence). The CDR3 length is 12 residues. In DNA form, the CDR3 reads TGTGCCAGCAGCTTGGGGCGGGAGACCCAGTACTTC. Amino acids: CASSLGRETQYF.

The chain combines TRBV4-3 with TRBJ1-6; no clear D. The germline gives CDR1 LGHNA, CDR2 YSLEER. V gave up 0 bases and J gave up 13 bases, with 16 bases separating them. This CDR3 is 15 amino acids long. CDR3 residues: CASSQELEGGGPLHF. As DNA, the CDR3 is TGCGCCAGCAGCCAAGAGTTAGAGGGAGGTGGTCCCCTCCACTTT.

The chain carries TRBV11-2 and TRBJ2-1; D might be TRBD2 (5 bases). The CDR3 is 14 residues long. CDR1 SGHAT and CDR2 FQNNGV come from the germline V gene. The V gene lost 3 bases and the J gene lost 4 bases, with 10 bases spanning the gap. CDR3 nucleotide sequence: TGTGCCAGCAGCTTCGCCGAGGGATACAATGAGCAGTTCTTC. It translates to CASSFAEGYNEQFF.

This chain joins TRBV7-3 and TRBJ2-5; either TRBD1 or TRBD2 may supply D (5 bases each). V was clipped by 1 base and J by 6 bases, with 15 bases between them. Looked up from germline, CDR1 is SGHTA and CDR2 is FQGTGA. This CDR3 contains 15 residues. The CDR3 loop reads CASSLMSGRAQTQYF. The DNA for the CDR3 is TGTGCCAGCAGCTTAATGAGCGGCAGGGCGCAGACCCAGTACTTC.

The chain combines TRBV6-6 with TRBJ1-5; 9 bases map to TRBD1. This CDR3 is 15 amino acids long. The J segment lost 4 bases and the V segment lost 4 bases, leaving 5 bases of the junction unmatched. In germline, CDR1 is MNHNY, CDR2 SVGAGI (reference sequence). The CDR3 protein is CASSFGQGWNQPQHF. CDR3 DNA sequence: TGTGCCAGCAGTTTCGGACAGGGGTGGAATCAGCCCCAGCATTTT.

V usage is TRBV28 and J usage is TRBJ1-1, with D possibly being TRBD1 (5 bases). This CDR3 is 16 amino acids long. Between the trimmed V and J ends, which lost 4 bases and 1 base, there was a span of 16 bases. Germline values: CDR1 MDHEN, CDR2 SYDVKM. The CDR3 DNA reads TGTGCCAGCAGTTACGGAGGGGTGAGGGGGAACACTGAAGCTTTCTTT. Protein product: CASSYGGVRGNTEAFF.